The text below deals with one T cell receptor (beta chain). Its binding antigen is unknown. No per-base quality is available; no much larger clone lies one base away. The data belong to a study of cytomegalovirus exposure and HLA in healthy donors (dated by TCRdb to about 2017). About the investigation overall: In an earlier analysis of roughly 590 of the donors, 276 Gb of sequence data and 100 million or so unique TCR beta sequences from 150 million to 200 million T cells were reported. Approximately 300 gigabases of sequencing data and roughly 80 million unique TCR sequences made up an early release that covered around 640 HLA-typed donors. Of the 300 to 400 genotyped donors, roughly 80% fell in the genetic ancestry cluster associated with self-reported Caucasian donors. The study aimed to test whether cataloging public T cell receptors could reveal signatures of past pathogen exposure. Using immunosequencing, the study profiled T cell repertoires from about 610 subjects and related those repertoires to cytomegalovirus serostatus. Besides the first cohort of about 730 subjects, a separate validation cohort made up of around 120 different subjects was used. To predict cytomegalovirus infection status, the study combined high-throughput TCR immunosequencing, statistical association of individual TCRs with disease status, and machine learning. To study patterns of TCR occurrence, a later analysis re-analyzed previously published TCR beta repertoires from more than 550 donors and added high-resolution HLA genotyping. In the later analysis, no new phenotypic data were used to find candidate immune exposures; instead, reliance was placed on TCR beta sequences and their occurrence across donors. In an earlier analysis of a few hundred of the donors, high-throughput TCR beta sequencing was used to judge whether each TCR beta V gene segment behaved as functional or pseudogenic. Alongside the repertoire data, information on donor age, sex, ethnicity and CMV serostatus was compiled. A later genetic analysis used genome-wide SNP genotypes for about 65% of the 666 donors, treating that subset as a discovery cohort. All discovery cohort repertoires had been generated using a single sequencing platform. Class I and class II HLA loci were covered by the typing at four-digit resolution. The number of donors typed differed by locus, with about 629-640 for A, B, C, DRB1 and DQB1, roughly 520 for DQA1, 600 to 610 for DPA1, and over 400 for DPB1. Because of strong linkage in the cohort, 4 to 6 DR-DQ haplotypes were treated as single units for association and clustering. Among roughly 400 genotyped donors of the cohort, an average of around 250,000 unique TCR beta nucleotide sequences was sequenced per donor, of which about 19% were non-productive.

The cohort was made up of 650 to 700 healthy bone marrow donors. At the time of sampling, every cohort member was nominally healthy, though immune exposures that went unrecorded were likely present. The donor tested CMV seronegative and was one of the 352 seronegative cohort members. A peripheral blood sample was provided by each donor, and peripheral blood mononuclear cells were used for TCR beta sequencing. The Qiagen DNeasy Blood Extraction Kit was used to extract genomic DNA from the blood cell samples. Inclusive of the bounding cysteine and phenylalanine, the CDR3 is 18 residues long. Kept here is only the CDR3 DNA, which spans 54 bases and is read in frame from base 1. The V end gives up 4 bases and the J end 4 bases, leaving 15 bases in the junction not matched to a gene. CDR1 and CDR2 are read off the germline V gene as MGHDK and SYGVNS. General findings and caveats noted by the study authors: In vitro tests confirmed that a few of the cytomegalovirus-associated TCR beta chains recognize cytomegalovirus antigens. A later analysis found that most CMV-associated TCR beta chains appeared HLA-restricted, with HLA associations seemingly driven largely by CMV exposure. In a later analysis, about 16,000 TCR beta sequences were associated with specific HLA alleles at a false discovery rate of 0.05. When HLA alleles, especially DR and DQ, strongly co-occurred, TCR associations were difficult to assign to individual alleles. In a later genetic analysis, a missense DCLRE1C variant was associated with V-gene and J-gene trimming of TCR beta chains, and the association was replicated in an independent cohort. Broadly in line with IMGT annotations, most TCR beta V segments showed up in productive rearrangements about 87% or about 30% of the time in an earlier analysis of a few hundred of the donors. Compared with equally common non-associated chains, HLA-associated TCR beta chains in a later analysis were more clonally expanded and had lower generation probabilities. HLA typing was unavailable for some donors at each locus, so association tests used only the typed subset. According to a later analysis, TCR association rates differed among HLA loci, with DRB1 alleles showing the most associated TCRs and HLA-C alleles showing the fewest. In this cohort, only TCR beta chains were sequenced, and detectable features were limited by the absence of alpha or paired-chain data. A later genetic analysis reported fewer N-insertions in productive TCRs among donors in an Asian-associated ancestry cluster than the roughly 700-donor mean. Because counts were too low, around 17 rarely observed V segments, including chromosome 9 orphons, were left out of the earlier analysis of approximately 500 of the donors. A later analysis reported that several top co-occurrence clusters appeared linked to parvovirus B19, influenza, CMV and Epstein-Barr virus. In the study, 150 to 200 TCR beta chains were listed as associated with cytomegalovirus. Across donors, most TCR sequences were observed very rarely, whereas some public TCRs were present in many individuals. According to the authors, the approach could potentially be generalized to other disease states and immunological phenotypes. Sequencing depth was assumed to be roughly uniform across donors in the presence/absence analyses, though that assumption may not hold. Correlated functional status among segregating V segments might be attributable to linkage disequilibrium, but an unknown experimental factor could not be ruled out. A group of highly shared sequence variants was considered likely to be a technical artifact of the sequencing pipeline. Some IMGT-functional V segments, including TRBV6-2 and TRBV6-3, could not be told apart with the 87-base-pair reads, so those segments were excluded. A further reported finding was that TCR beta sequences accurately predicted the HLA-A and HLA-B alleles for most subjects in the first cohort. The only immune exposure information available for the cohort was CMV serostatus. The classifier was reported to diagnose cytomegalovirus status with high specificity and sensitivity in both the original cohort and the validation cohort.

The protocol used for the library was the immunoSEQ multiplex PCR assay. A mixture of 60 forward primers for TCR Vbeta segments and 13 reverse primers for TCR Jbeta segments was used in the multiplex PCR. A multiplex PCR assay on genomic DNA amplified the CDR3 region of rearranged TCR beta genes. On the Illumina HiSeq System, the amplified TCR beta libraries were sequenced as 87-base-pair reads. As for the authors' bioinformatics: In a later analysis, around 80 million unique TCR beta chains were counted across the 690 or so repertoires, and approximately 11 million of these chains were shared by at least two donors. A nearest-neighbor algorithm error-corrected the raw reads and collapsed the reads into unique sequences, merging closely related sequences to remove PCR and sequencing errors. V, D and J gene segments were assigned by aligning CDR3 sequences to IMGT reference sequences. For a sequence to be retained, a match of at least six nucleotides to both a V gene segment and a J gene segment was required. Rearrangements were classified as productive when the CDR3 lacked stop codons and remained in frame with V and J, and all other rearrangements were classified as non-productive. Following IMGT convention, CDR3 was defined as the stretch from the second conserved V-encoded cysteine up to the conserved J-encoded phenylalanine. Sequences without an unambiguous match to a single V gene segment were excluded from the earlier analysis of approximately 600 of the donors. In an earlier analysis of 587 of the donors, V segments were called functional above 56.7% productive rearrangements and were called segregating when the between-donor standard deviation exceeded 5%. A statistical classification framework was built to diagnose cytomegalovirus status from the catalog of TCR beta chain sequences. V and J gene assignment, in a later analysis, came from comparing TCR nucleotide sequences with IMGT/GENE-DB human TR gene sequences. In a later analysis, CDR3 sequences and most-parsimonious VDJ recombination scenarios were assigned using the TCRdist pipeline. In a later analysis, each TCR beta chain was defined by its CDR3 amino acid sequence together with its V-gene family, and reads without a unique V-gene family were excluded. In a later analysis, nearly 600 highly shared, low-generation-probability nucleotide sequences were removed to address suspected cross-contamination and a sequencing artifact. In a later analysis, a clonal expansion index was calculated for each public chain from normalized within-repertoire ranks of inferred template counts. A later analysis computed generation probabilities with a VDJ recombination model fitted to out-of-frame rearrangements, and checked the results against IGoR. A later analysis scored TCR-TCR, TCR-HLA and TCR-CMV co-occurrence with hypergeometric tests, applying a repertoire-size bias correction to TCR pairs. To estimate false discovery rates, a later analysis permuted the HLA or CMV assignments 20 times. In a later analysis, co-occurring TCRs were grouped with DBSCAN, and TCRdist sequence similarity was added when clustering was performed within HLA-allele-positive subsets. For co-occurrence clustering, repertoires with fewer than 30,000 or more than 120,000 public chains were excluded, along with a handful of repertoires with anomalous nucleotide sharing. As stored in TCRdb, this immuneACCESS dataset retains in-frame rearrangements with V and J assigned. A fraction of the clones does not appear; measured against another copy, unresolved V genes explain less than half of the discrepancy, and the remainder lacks a known reason. That table furnishes V, J and clone size, whereas the DNA furnished D and trimming. This sample holds fewer than 150,000 clones; 60% to 85% were observed only once. The ten most abundant clones make up less than 3.5% of the sample.

This sequence originates from a male donor in good health and CMV-seronegative. Sample: PBMCs. Rearrangement joined TRBV25-1 to TRBJ2-3, and TRBD2 matches 9 of the central bases. CDR3 loop: CASSARVGTSKRSDTQYF. The nucleotide sequence reads TGTGCCAGCAGTGCTAGGGTTGGGACTAGCAAGCGTTCAGATACGCAGTATTTT.